This T cell receptor beta chain was recovered during a study of cytomegalovirus exposure and HLA in healthy donors. The overall study: Out of fewer than 400 genotyped donors, 81% belonged to the Caucasian-associated ancestry cluster. Study-level results: Later analysis identified around 15,000 TCR beta sequences associated with HLA alleles, using a false discovery rate threshold of 0.05.

This CDR3 contains 14 residues. The V and J ends lost 6 bases and 5 bases, in that order; junction bases with no gene match: 7. Germline CDR1 and CDR2: KGHSH and LQKENI. Researchers ran the PCR with 60 Vbeta and 13 Jbeta primers. Method: immunoSEQ multiplex PCR; TCRdb's copy keeps in-frame clones and lacks some. The data contain about 67,000 clones, approximately 67% of them singletons. On this clone itself: The target antigen is unknown.

The source of this sequence is a woman aged 25 to 45 in good health and CMV-seronegative. V usage is TRBV18 and J usage is TRBJ2-7; 10 bases agree with TRBD1. The sequencing input was PBMCs. Written as DNA, the CDR3 is TGTGCCAGCTCGGACGGGACAGGGGAGCACGAGCAGTACTTC. Translating it yields CASSDGTGEHEQYF. Together with reference TRBV18 and TRBJ2-7, the CDR3 gives the full variable domain: NAGVMQNPRHLVRRRGQEARLRCSPMKGHSHVYWYRQLPEEGLKFMVYLQKENIIDESGMPKERFSAEFPKEGPSILRIQQVVRGDSAAYFCASSDGTGEHEQYFGPGTRLTVT.